The following is a T cell receptor (beta chain) sequence with its context. The CDR3 contains 17 residues. Germline V gene data show CDR1 as KGHSH and CDR2 as LQKENI. Deletions cut 1 base from V and 0 bases from J, with 10 bases between. Here immunoSEQ multiplex PCR was the method, and the copy in TCRdb shows in-frame clones only, minus some. The repertoire includes 150,000 to 200,000 clones, about nine tenths of them detected once, and 1.5% sits in the top ten. These data are taken from a study of control samples from healthy donors and cancer patients. The chain joins TRBV18 to TRBJ2-6; D gene unclear. The clonotype originates from a woman in her 30s in good health. The specimen sequenced was blood. The DNA of the CDR3 is TGTGCCAGCTCACCACTGCCCCAGGCCTCTGGGGCCAACGTCCTGACTTTC. This codes for CASSPLPQASGANVLTF. Looking up the rest from reference TRBV18 and TRBJ2-6 gives the full variable domain: NAGVMQNPRHLVRRRGQEARLRCSPMKGHSHVYWYRQLPEEGLKFMVYLQKENIIDESGMPKERFSAEFPKEGPSILRIQQVVRGDSAAYFCASSPLPQASGANVLTFGAGSRLTVL.